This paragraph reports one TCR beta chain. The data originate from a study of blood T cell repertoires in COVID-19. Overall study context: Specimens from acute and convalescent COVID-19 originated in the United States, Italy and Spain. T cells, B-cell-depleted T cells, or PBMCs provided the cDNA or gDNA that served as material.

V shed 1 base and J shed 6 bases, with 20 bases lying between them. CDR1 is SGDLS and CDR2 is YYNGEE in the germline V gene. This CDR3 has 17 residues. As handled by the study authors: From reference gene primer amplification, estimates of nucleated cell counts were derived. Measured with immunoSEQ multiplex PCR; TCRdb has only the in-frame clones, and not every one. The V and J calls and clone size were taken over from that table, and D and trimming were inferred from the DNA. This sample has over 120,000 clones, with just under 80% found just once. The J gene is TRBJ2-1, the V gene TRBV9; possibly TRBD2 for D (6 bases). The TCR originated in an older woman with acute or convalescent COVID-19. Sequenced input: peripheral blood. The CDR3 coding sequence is TGTGCCAGCAGCGTACCTTTTAACGGAGGGAGCTTCAATGAGCAGTTCTTC. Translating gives CASSVPFNGGSFNEQFF. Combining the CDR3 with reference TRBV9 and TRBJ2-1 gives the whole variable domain DSGVTQTPKHLITATGQRVTLRCSPRSGDLSVYWYQQSLDQGLQFLIQYYNGEERAKGNILERFSAQQFPDLHSELNLSSLELGDSALYFCASSVPFNGGSFNEQFFGPGTRLTVL.